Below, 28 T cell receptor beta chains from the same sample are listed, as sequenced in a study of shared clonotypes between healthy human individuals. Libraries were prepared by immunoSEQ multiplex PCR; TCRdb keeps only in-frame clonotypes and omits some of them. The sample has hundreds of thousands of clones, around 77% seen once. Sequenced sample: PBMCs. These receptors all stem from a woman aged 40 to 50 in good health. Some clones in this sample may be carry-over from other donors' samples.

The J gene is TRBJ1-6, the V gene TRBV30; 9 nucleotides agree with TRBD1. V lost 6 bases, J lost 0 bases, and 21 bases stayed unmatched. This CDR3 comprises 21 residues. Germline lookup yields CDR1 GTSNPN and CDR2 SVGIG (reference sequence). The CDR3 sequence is CACPAGTGRVKPSSYNSPLHF. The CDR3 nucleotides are TGTGCCTGCCCTGCCGGGACAGGGAGGGTAAAACCAAGCTCCTATAATTCACCCCTCCACTTT.

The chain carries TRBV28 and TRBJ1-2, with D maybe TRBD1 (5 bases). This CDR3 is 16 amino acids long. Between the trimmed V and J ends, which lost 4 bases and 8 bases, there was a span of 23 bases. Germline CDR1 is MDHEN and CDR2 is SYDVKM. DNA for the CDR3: TGTGCCAGCAGTTCCTCCGGGACGGCGGGCCTTCGGGGCTACACCTTC. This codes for CASSSSGTAGLRGYTF.

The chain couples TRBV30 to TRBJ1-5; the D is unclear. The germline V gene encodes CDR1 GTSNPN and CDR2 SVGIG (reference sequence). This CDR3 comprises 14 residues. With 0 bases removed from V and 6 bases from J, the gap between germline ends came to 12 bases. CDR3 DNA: TGTGCCTGGAGTGTAACATTGGGTGCTCAGCCCCAGCATTTT. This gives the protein CAWSVTLGAQPQHF.

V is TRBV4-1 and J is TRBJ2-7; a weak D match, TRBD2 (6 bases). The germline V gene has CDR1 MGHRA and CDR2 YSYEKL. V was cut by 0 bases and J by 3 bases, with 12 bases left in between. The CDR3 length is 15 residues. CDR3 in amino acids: CASSQDVLANYEQYF. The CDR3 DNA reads TGCGCCAGCAGCCAAGATGTACTAGCAAACTACGAGCAGTACTTC.

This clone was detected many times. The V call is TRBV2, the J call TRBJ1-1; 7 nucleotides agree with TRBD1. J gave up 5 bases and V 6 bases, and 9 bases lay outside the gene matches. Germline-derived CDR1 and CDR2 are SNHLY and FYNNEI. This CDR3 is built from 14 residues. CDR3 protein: CASRERQGGTEAFF. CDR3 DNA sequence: TGTGCCAGCAGGGAGAGACAGGGAGGGACTGAAGCTTTCTTT.

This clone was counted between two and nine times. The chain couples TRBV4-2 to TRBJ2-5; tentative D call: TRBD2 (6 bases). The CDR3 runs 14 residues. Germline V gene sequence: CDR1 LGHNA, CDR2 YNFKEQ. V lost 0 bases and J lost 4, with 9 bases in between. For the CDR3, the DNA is TGTGCCAGCAGCCAAGATTTCGGGAGAGAGACCCAGTACTTC. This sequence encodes CASSQDFGRETQYF.

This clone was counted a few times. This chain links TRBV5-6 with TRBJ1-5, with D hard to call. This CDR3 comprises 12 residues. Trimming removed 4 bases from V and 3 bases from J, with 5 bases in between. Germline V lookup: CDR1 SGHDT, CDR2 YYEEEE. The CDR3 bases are TGTGCCAGCAGCATAATCAATCAGCCCCAGCATTTT. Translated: CASSIINQPQHF.

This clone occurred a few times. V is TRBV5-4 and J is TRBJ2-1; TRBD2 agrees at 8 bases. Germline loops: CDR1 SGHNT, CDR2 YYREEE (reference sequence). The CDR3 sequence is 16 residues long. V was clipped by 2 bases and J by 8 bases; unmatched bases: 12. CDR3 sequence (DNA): TGTGCCAGCAGCTTCACGGGACTAGGGGCCGTACATGAGCAGTTCTTC. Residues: CASSFTGLGAVHEQFF.

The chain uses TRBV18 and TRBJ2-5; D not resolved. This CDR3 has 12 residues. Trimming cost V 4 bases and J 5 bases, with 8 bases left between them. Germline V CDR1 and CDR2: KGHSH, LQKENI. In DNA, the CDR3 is TGTGCCAGCTCACAGGATTCGGAGACCCAGTACTTC. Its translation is CASSQDSETQYF.

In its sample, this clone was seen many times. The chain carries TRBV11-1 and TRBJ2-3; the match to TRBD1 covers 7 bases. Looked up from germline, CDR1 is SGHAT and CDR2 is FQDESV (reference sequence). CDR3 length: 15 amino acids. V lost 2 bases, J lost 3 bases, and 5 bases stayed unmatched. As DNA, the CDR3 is TGTGCCAGCAGCTTAACTGGACAGGAGACAGATACGCAGTATTTT. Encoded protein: CASSLTGQETDTQYF.

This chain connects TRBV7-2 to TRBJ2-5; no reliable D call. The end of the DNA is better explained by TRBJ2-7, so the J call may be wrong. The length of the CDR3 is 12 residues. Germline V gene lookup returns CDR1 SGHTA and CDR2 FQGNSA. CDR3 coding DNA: TGTGCCAGCAGCCCCGGACCCTACGAGCAGTACTTC. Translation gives CASSPGPYEQYF.

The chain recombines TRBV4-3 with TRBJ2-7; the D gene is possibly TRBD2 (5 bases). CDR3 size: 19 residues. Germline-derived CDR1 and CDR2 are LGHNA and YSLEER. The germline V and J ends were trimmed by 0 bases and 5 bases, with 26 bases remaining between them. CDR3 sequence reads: CASSQDFPGRASRGHEQYF. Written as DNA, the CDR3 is TGCGCCAGCAGCCAAGATTTCCCCGGCCGGGCCTCGCGAGGGCACGAGCAGTACTTC.

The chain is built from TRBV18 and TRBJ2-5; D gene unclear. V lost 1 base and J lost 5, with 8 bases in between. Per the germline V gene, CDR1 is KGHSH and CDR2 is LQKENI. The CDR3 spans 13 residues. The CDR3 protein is CASSPLGFETQYF. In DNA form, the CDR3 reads TGTGCCAGCTCACCACTAGGGTTCGAGACCCAGTACTTC.

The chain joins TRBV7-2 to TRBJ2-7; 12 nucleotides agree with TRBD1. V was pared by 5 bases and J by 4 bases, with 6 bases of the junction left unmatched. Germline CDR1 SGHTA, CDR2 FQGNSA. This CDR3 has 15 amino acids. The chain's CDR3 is CASSQGTGGYYEQYF. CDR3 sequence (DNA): TGTGCCAGCAGCCAAGGGACAGGGGGCTATTACGAGCAGTACTTC. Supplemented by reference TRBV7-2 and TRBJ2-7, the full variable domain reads GAGVSQSPSNKVTEKGKDVELRCDPISGHTALYWYRQSLGQGLEFLIYFQGNSAPDKSGLPSDRFSAERTGGSVSTLTIQRTQQEDSAVYLCASSQGTGGYYEQYFGPGTRLTVT.

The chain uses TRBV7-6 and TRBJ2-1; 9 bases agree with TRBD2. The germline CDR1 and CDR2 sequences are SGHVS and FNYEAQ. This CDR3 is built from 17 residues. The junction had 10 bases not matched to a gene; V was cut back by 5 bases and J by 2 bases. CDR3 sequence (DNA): TGTGCCAGCAGCCGCCCGCGGGCTAGCGGGGCCTACAATGAGCAGTTCTTC. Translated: CASSRPRASGAYNEQFF. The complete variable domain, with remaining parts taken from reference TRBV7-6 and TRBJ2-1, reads GAGVSQSPRYKVTKRGQDVALRCDPISGHVSLYWYRQALGQGPEFLTYFNYEAQQDKSGLPNDRFSAERPEGSISTLTIQRTEQRDSAMYRCASSRPRASGAYNEQFFGPGTRLTVL.

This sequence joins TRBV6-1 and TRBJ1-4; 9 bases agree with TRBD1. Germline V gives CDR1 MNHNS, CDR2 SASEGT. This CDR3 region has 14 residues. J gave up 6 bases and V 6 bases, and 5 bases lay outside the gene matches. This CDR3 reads CASSPGQGDEKLFF. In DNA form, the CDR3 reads TGTGCCAGCAGCCCGGGACAGGGAGATGAAAAACTGTTTTTT.

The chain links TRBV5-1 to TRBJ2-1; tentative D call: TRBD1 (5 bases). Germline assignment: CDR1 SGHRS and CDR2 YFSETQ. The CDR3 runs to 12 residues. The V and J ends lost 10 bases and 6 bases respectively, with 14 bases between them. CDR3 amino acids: CASAPQGNEQFF. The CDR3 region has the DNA TGCGCCTCAGCACCTCAGGGCAATGAGCAGTTCTTC. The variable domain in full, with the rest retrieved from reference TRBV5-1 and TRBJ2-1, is KAGVTQTPRYLIKTRGQQVTLSCSPISGHRSVSWYQQTPGQGLQFLFEYFSETQRNKGNFPGRFSGRQFSNSRSEMNVSTLELGDSALYLCASAPQGNEQFFGPGTRLTVL.

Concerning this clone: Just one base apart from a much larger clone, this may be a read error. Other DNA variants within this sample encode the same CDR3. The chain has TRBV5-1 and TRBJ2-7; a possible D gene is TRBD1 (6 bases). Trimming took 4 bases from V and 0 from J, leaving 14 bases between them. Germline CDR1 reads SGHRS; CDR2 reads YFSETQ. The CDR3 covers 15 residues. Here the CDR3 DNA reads TGCGCCAGCAGCCCAGGGCAGGGGTACTCCTACGAGCAGTACTTC. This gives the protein CASSPGQGYSYEQYF.

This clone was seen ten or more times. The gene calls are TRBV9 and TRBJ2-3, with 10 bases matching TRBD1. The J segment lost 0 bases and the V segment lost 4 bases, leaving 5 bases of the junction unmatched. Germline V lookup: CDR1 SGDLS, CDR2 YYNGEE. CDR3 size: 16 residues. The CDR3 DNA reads TGTGCCAGCAGCAGACGGACAGGGGGAAGCACAGATACGCAGTATTTT. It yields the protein CASSRRTGGSTDTQYF.

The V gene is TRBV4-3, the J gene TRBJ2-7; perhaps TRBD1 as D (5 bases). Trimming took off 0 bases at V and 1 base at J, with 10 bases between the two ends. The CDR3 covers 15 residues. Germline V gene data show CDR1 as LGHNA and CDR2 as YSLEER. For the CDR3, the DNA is TGCGCCAGCAGCCAAGAATACCAGGGTTCCTACGAGCAGTACTTC. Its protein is CASSQEYQGSYEQYF.

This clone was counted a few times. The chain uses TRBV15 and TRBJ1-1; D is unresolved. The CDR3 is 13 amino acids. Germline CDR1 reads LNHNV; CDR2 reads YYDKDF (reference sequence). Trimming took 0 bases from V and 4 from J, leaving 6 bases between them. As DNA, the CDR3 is TGTGCCACCAGCAGAGATCTTGGCACTGAAGCTTTCTTT. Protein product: CATSRDLGTEAFF.

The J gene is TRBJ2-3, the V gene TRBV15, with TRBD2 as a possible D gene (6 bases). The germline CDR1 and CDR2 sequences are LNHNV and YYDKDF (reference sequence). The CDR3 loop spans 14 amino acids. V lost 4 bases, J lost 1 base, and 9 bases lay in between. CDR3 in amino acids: CATSMGGGTDTQYF. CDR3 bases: TGTGCCACCAGCATGGGAGGAGGCACAGATACGCAGTATTTT.

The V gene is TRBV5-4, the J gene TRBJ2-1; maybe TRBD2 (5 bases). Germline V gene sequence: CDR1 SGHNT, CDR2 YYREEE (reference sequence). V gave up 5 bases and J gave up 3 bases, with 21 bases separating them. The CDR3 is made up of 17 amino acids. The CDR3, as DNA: TGTGCCAGCAGTATCCCCTCCCGACGAGGAGGCTACAATGAGCAGTTCTTC. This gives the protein CASSIPSRRGGYNEQFF. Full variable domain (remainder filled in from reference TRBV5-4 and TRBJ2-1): ETGVTQSPTHLIKTRGQQVTLRCSSQSGHNTVSWYQQALGQGPQFIFQYYREEENGRGNFPPRFSGLQFPNYSSELNVNALELDDSALYLCASSIPSRRGGYNEQFFGPGTRLTVL.

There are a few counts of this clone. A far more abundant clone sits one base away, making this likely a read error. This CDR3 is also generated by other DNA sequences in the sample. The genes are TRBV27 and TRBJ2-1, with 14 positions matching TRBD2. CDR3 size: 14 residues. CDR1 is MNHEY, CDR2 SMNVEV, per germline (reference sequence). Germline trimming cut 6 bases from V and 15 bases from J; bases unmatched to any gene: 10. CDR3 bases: TGTGCCAGCAGAGCAGGGACTAGCGGGAGACGGCGGTTCTTC. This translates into CASRAGTSGRRRFF.

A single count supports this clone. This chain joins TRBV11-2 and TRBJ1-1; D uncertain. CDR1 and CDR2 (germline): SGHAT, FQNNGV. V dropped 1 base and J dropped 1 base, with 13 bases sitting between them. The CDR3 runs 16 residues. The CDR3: CASSLARLVPNTEAFF. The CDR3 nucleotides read TGTGCCAGCAGCTTAGCACGTCTGGTCCCGAACACTGAAGCTTTCTTT.

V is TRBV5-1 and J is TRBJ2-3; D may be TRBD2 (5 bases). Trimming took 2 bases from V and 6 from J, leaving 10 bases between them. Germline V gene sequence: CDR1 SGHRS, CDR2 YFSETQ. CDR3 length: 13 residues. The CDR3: CASSFGVGDTQYF. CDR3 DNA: TGCGCCAGCAGCTTCGGGGTGGGGGATACGCAGTATTTT.

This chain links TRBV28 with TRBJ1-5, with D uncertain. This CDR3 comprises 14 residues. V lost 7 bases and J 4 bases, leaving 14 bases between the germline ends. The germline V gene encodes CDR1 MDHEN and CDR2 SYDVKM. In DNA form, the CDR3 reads TGTGCCAGCACTCCCGTGATCGGGAATCAGCCCCAGCATTTT. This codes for CASTPVIGNQPQHF.

This CDR3 reads CASSLVGGGNTEAFF. For the CDR3, the DNA is TGTGCCAGCAGCTTAGTCGGGGGCGGGAACACTGAAGCTTTCTTT. J is TRBJ1-1 and V is TRBV7-6, with D tentatively TRBD1 (6 bases). The CDR3 is 15 amino acids. CDR1 SGHVS and CDR2 FNYEAQ come from the germline V gene. Trimming left V 1 base short and J 1 base short, with 10 bases between. Full variable domain (missing parts from reference TRBV7-6 and TRBJ1-1): GAGVSQSPRYKVTKRGQDVALRCDPISGHVSLYWYRQALGQGPEFLTYFNYEAQQDKSGLPNDRFSAERPEGSISTLTIQRTEQRDSAMYRCASSLVGGGNTEAFFGQGTRLTVV.